The rows below give T cell receptor beta chains drawn from one sample of a study of blood T cell repertoires in COVID-19. Clones were read by immunoSEQ multiplex PCR, and TCRdb kept only the in-frame ones, dropping some. Here the sample spans about 300,000 clones, about nine tenths being singletons. What was sequenced was PBMCs or T cells enriched from blood (not recorded which). The receptor source for this set is a woman between 45 and 60 years old who had been exposed to COVID-19. CDR3s include the opening cysteine and the closing phenylalanine or tryptophan. The order of the fields is J gene, V gene, CDR3 protein.

J: TRBJ2-5
V: TRBV5-1
CDR3: CASSKPGQSQETQYF

J: TRBJ1-3
V: TRBV12-3/TRBV12-4
CDR3: CASSSAGNTIYF

J: TRBJ2-1
V: TRBV7-6
CDR3: CASSFSGTGYYNEQFF

J: TRBJ1-1
V: TRBV28
CDR3: CASSSPDTENTEAFF

J: TRBJ1-2
V: TRBV5-8
CDR3: CASSSRGGSGYGYTF

J: TRBJ2-1
V: TRBV19
CDR3: CASSVGQVSYNEQFF

J: TRBJ1-1
V: TRBV5-5
CDR3: CASSFSVNTEAFF

J: TRBJ2-5
V: TRBV19
CDR3: CASSSGEETQYF

J: TRBJ2-1
V: TRBV5-1
CDR3: CASSLGSGGYNEQFF

J: TRBJ1-5
V: TRBV27
CDR3: CASSLGRGSNQPQHF

J: TRBJ1-4
V: TRBV28
CDR3: CASKMGAGQDPYRLFF

J: TRBJ2-5
V: TRBV27
CDR3: CASSILGTGGETQYF

J: TRBJ1-4
V: TRBV25-1
CDR3: CASSVEHRVRYEKLFF

J: TRBJ2-3
V: TRBV23-1
CDR3: CASSRPGTHSTDTQYF

J: TRBJ1-6
V: TRBV28
CDR3: CASSFSATYLNSPLHF

J: TRBJ1-2
V: TRBV28
CDR3: CASSFPGSYGYTF

J: TRBJ2-5
V: TRBV5-1
CDR3: CASSLLAEQETQYF

J: TRBJ1-4
V: TRBV19
CDR3: CATTRLGQEEKLFF

J: TRBJ2-7
V: TRBV11-2
CDR3: CASSWGLSSYEQYF

J: TRBJ2-2
V: TRBV19
CDR3: CASSSPGQVVGELFF

J: TRBJ2-5
V: TRBV18
CDR3: CASSPGQQETQYF

J: TRBJ1-4
V: TRBV30
CDR3: CAWRQGQGANEKLFF

J: TRBJ1-2
V: TRBV19
CDR3: CASSWTGDYGYTF

J: TRBJ1-1
V: TRBV14
CDR3: CASSQDRGGPTNTEAFF

J: TRBJ1-2
V: TRBV3-1/TRBV3-2
CDR3: CASSQVNHGYTF

J: TRBJ1-2
V: TRBV29-1
CDR3: CSVGTGDFYGYTF

J: TRBJ2-7
V: TRBV27
CDR3: CASNPSVHEQYF

J: TRBJ1-2
V: TRBV7-8
CDR3: CASSLLSAGNYGYTF

J: TRBJ2-1
V: TRBV5-1
CDR3: CASSAGTERHNEQFF

J: TRBJ1-5
V: TRBV18
CDR3: CASSPDDRGLGQPQHF

J: TRBJ1-2
V: TRBV5-1
CDR3: CASSLEEFTNYGYTF

J: TRBJ1-2
V: TRBV5-6
CDR3: CASSLDPGGAGGYTF

J: TRBJ2-3
V: TRBV7-2
CDR3: CASSLHGALETDTQYF

J: TRBJ2-5
V: TRBV7-9
CDR3: CASSLDAGGRETQYF

J: TRBJ2-5
V: TRBV5-5
CDR3: CASSLVVAGQETQYF

J: TRBJ2-3
V: TRBV5-1
CDR3: CASSAGTSGGVYYF

J: TRBJ2-3
V: TRBV30
CDR3: CAWSVLAGGSSLDTQYF

J: TRBJ1-1
V: TRBV7-2
CDR3: CASSPKGTGVTEAFF

J: TRBJ1-1
V: TRBV21-1
CDR3: CASSKAPPWQGAATEAFF

J: TRBJ2-7
V: TRBV7-2
CDR3: CASSLAPPSEQYF

J: TRBJ2-3
V: TRBV7-6
CDR3: CASSDLAGSTDTQYF

J: TRBJ2-3
V: TRBV12-2
CDR3: CASRLRRGRTTDTQYF

J: TRBJ1-4
V: TRBV6-5
CDR3: CASSPSGTGVEKLFF